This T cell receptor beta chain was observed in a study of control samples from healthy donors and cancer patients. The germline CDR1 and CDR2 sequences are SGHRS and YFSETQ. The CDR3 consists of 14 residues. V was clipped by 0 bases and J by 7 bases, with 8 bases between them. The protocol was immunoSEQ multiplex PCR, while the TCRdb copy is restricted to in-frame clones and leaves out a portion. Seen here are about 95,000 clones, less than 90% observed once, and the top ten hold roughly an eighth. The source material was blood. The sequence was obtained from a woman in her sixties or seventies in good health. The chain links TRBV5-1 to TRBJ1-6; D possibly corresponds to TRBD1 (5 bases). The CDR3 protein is CASSLGGLNSPLHF. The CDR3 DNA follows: TGCGCCAGCAGCTTGGGGGGACTAAATTCACCCCTCCACTTT.